A single sample gave rise to the 5 T cell receptor beta chains below, sequenced in a study of early T cells in non-severe SARS-CoV-2 infection. TCRdb processed the 5' RACE reads anew with MiXCR; each CDR3 protein has one entry. The sample has 35,000 to 45,000 distinct CDR3 sequences, 5.8% seen once. The specimen sequenced was whole blood. The receptors shown here come from an adult who was a healthcare worker with PCR-confirmed SARS-CoV-2 infection or an uninfected control (not recorded which).

A few counts support this clonotype. V and J are TRBV29-1 and TRBJ2-3; no definite D call. The CDR3 runs 12 residues. V was cut by 0 bases and J by 3 bases, with 4 bases left in between. Germline V CDR1 and CDR2: SQVTM, ANQGSEA. The CDR3 protein is CSVEDGTDTQYF. CDR3 DNA: TGCAGCGTTGAAGATGGGACAGATACGCAGTATTTT.

This clonotype was counted at least ten times. The V gene is TRBV20-1, the J gene TRBJ2-2, with D perhaps TRBD1 (7 bases). With 6 bases removed from V and 5 bases from J, the gap between germline ends came to 16 bases. This CDR3 comprises 14 residues. Germline-derived CDR1 and CDR2 are DFQATT and SNEGSKA (reference sequence). The CDR3 sequence: CSAQGGSGTGELFF. CDR3 in DNA: TGCAGTGCCCAGGGGGGCTCCGGGACCGGGGAGCTGTTTTTT.

A few counts support this clonotype. This rearrangement joins TRBV25-1 to TRBJ2-3, with 11 positions matching TRBD2. The CDR3 spans 15 residues. J gave up 2 bases and V 6 bases, and 4 bases lay outside the gene matches. The V gene's germline CDR1 is MGHDK and CDR2 SYGVNS. DNA of the CDR3: TGTGCCAGCAGCCCGACTAGCGGGAACACAGATACGCAGTATTTT. Translating it yields CASSPTSGNTDTQYF.

This clonotype was picked up a small number of times. The chain employs TRBV4-1 and TRBJ2-4; no reliable D call. Germline CDR1 reads MGHRA; CDR2 reads YSYEKL. The CDR3 totals 12 residues. V was shortened by 9 bases and J by 14 bases, with 20 bases between the two germline ends. In DNA, the CDR3 is TGCGCCAGTCTAAGTAAGGGTCGTACCGAGTACTTC. This gives the protein CASLSKGRTEYF.

This clonotype was detected many times. The chain uses TRBV12-3 or TRBV12-4 and TRBJ2-1; 13 nucleotides line up with TRBD2. The CDR3 covers 16 residues. With V trimmed by 5 bases and J by 6 bases, 7 bases remained unmatched. CDR3 DNA sequence: TGTGCCAGCAGTGGTTGGACTAGCGGGAGCCCCAATGAGCAGTTCTTC. Translation: CASSGWTSGSPNEQFF.